The subject of this entry is one T cell receptor beta chain. The CDR3 sequence is 13 residues long. CDR1 is MGHRA, CDR2 YSYEKL, per germline. The ends were cut back, 1 base at V and 7 bases at J, with 10 bases in the middle. In the original processing: Amplification from reference gene primers served as the basis for estimated nucleated cell counts. Sequencing used immunoSEQ multiplex PCR; TCRdb keeps in-frame clones, though not all of them. The V and J calls and clone size come from that table; D and trimming were worked out from the DNA. Among about 21,000 clones listed, approximately 84% were seen once. This entry comes from a study of blood T cell repertoires in COVID-19. Study in general: T cells, B-cell-depleted T cells, or PBMCs supplied cDNA or gDNA.

The source material was peripheral blood. The sequence came from a human donor with active COVID-19. The donor label of this sample is uncertain. The V and J genes are TRBV4-1 and TRBJ1-2, with D perhaps matching TRBD1 (5 bases). The DNA of the CDR3 is TGCGCCAGCAGCCAAGGGGGCGCGAGTGGCTACACCTTC. It yields the protein CASSQGGASGYTF.